This T cell receptor (beta chain) comes out of a study of blood T cells in healthy people across ages. Through a sample-barcoded 5' primer and a J-beta primer mix, a second PCR was run for roughly 7 to 12 cycles. TCRdb itself ran the 5' RACE reads through MiXCR, one entry per CDR3 protein. The sample contains roughly 1.7 million distinct CDR3 sequences, 30% to 40% of which appear only once. V dropped 4 bases and J dropped 4 bases, with 11 bases sitting between them. Germline loops: CDR1 SEHNR, CDR2 FQNEAQ (reference sequence). The CDR3 covers 14 residues. V and J are TRBV7-9 and TRBJ2-1, with a weak D call TRBD2 (6 bases). The specimen was blood. This sequence was found in a woman in her 30s in good health. CDR3 sequence: CASSSGDVYNEQFF. CDR3 coding DNA: TGTGCCAGCAGCTCGGGGGACGTTTACAATGAGCAGTTCTTC.